Listed below are T cell receptor beta chains from one sample, sequenced in a study of cytomegalovirus exposure and HLA in healthy donors. Assay: immunoSEQ multiplex PCR; the TCRdb copy retains only in-frame clones and omits some. The table has 200,000 or so clones, about 85% seen once. Sequencing was performed on PBMCs. These receptors all stem from a man aged 50 or older in good health and CMV-seronegative. Both conserved end residues are part of each CDR3. D genes are given only for firm matches. Clone size is shown for a subset of rows, as once, few, many or a class of expanded clone.

j_gene: TRBJ2-1
d_gene: NA
abundance: NA
v_gene: TRBV25-1
CDR3nt: TGTGCCAGCAGTGAATGGCAGGGTTCCGATGAGCAGTTCTTC
CDR3aa: CASSEWQGSDEQFF

j_gene: TRBJ2-3
d_gene: NA
abundance: NA
v_gene: TRBV4-2
CDR3nt: TGTGCCAGCAGCCCATATCGGGGAGATACGCAGTATTTT
CDR3aa: CASSPYRGDTQYF

j_gene: TRBJ1-3
d_gene: NA
abundance: few
v_gene: TRBV6-5
CDR3nt: TGTGCCGCCCGGCGGGGTGGCGGAAACACCATATATTTT
CDR3aa: CAARRGGGNTIYF

j_gene: TRBJ2-1
d_gene: NA
abundance: few
v_gene: TRBV18
CDR3nt: TGTGCCAGCTCACCTAGGGAGTTGAGGAGGTCGGGCGATGAGCAGTTCTTC
CDR3aa: CASSPRELRRSGDEQFF

j_gene: TRBJ1-5
d_gene: TRBD1
abundance: NA
v_gene: TRBV11-2
CDR3nt: TGTGCCAGCAGCTTAGGAGGGGACAGTTTGAAATATGGTCAGCCCCAGCATTTT
CDR3aa: CASSLGGDSLKYGQPQHF

j_gene: TRBJ2-5
d_gene: TRBD2
abundance: few
v_gene: TRBV15
CDR3nt: TGTGCCACCAGCAGAGGAGGGGCGGGGGGTCCCCAAGAGACCCAGTACTTC
CDR3aa: CATSRGGAGGPQETQYF

j_gene: TRBJ1-6
d_gene: TRBD1
abundance: NA
v_gene: TRBV2
CDR3nt: TGTGCCACCTGCGGACAGGGTGATTCACCCCTCCACTTT
CDR3aa: CATCGQGDSPLHF

j_gene: TRBJ2-1
d_gene: NA
abundance: NA
v_gene: TRBV2
CDR3nt: TGTGCCAGCAACCGAGGATCGCAGGGGGGCAATGAGCAGTTCTTC
CDR3aa: CASNRGSQGGNEQFF

j_gene: TRBJ1-1
d_gene: TRBD1
abundance: few
v_gene: TRBV6-5
CDR3nt: TGTGCCAGCAGGAGACAGGGGGTGATTACTGAAGCTTTCTTT
CDR3aa: CASRRQGVITEAFF

j_gene: TRBJ1-1
d_gene: NA
abundance: NA
v_gene: TRBV4-2
CDR3nt: TGTGCCAGCAGCCAAGAAGGCAGGGGCACTGAAGCTTTCTTT
CDR3aa: CASSQEGRGTEAFF

j_gene: TRBJ2-5
d_gene: NA
abundance: NA
v_gene: TRBV7-3
CDR3nt: TGTGCGTCCCCTGAGACCCAGTACTTC
CDR3aa: CASPETQYF

j_gene: TRBJ2-7
d_gene: TRBD1
abundance: few
v_gene: TRBV12-5
CDR3nt: TGTGCTAGTGGTTTGGCCTCGGGACAGGGTGCCCACGAGCAGTACTTC
CDR3aa: CASGLASGQGAHEQYF

j_gene: TRBJ2-3
d_gene: NA
abundance: few
v_gene: TRBV9
CDR3nt: TGTGCCAGCAGCGCGCGCGGGGGCGCCCCCACAGATACGCAGTATTTT
CDR3aa: CASSARGGAPTDTQYF

j_gene: TRBJ1-5
d_gene: NA
abundance: NA
v_gene: TRBV19
CDR3nt: TGTGCCAGTAGTAAAGACCACAATCAGCCCCAGCATTTT
CDR3aa: CASSKDHNQPQHF

j_gene: TRBJ2-2
d_gene: TRBD1
abundance: NA
v_gene: TRBV7-9
CDR3nt: TGTGCCAGCAGCAACGGACAGGCCAACACCGGGGAGCTGTTTTTT
CDR3aa: CASSNGQANTGELFF

j_gene: TRBJ2-7
d_gene: TRBD1
abundance: NA
v_gene: TRBV4-3
CDR3nt: TGCGCCAGCAGCCCCGTCGGGACAGGGGTATCCGAGCAGTACTTC
CDR3aa: CASSPVGTGVSEQYF

j_gene: TRBJ2-6
d_gene: TRBD1
abundance: NA
v_gene: TRBV7-2
CDR3nt: TGTGCCAGCAGCTTGACAGGGATGGCGTCTGGGGCCAACGTCCTGACTTTC
CDR3aa: CASSLTGMASGANVLTF

j_gene: TRBJ1-4
d_gene: TRBD1
abundance: NA
v_gene: TRBV4-1
CDR3nt: TGCGCCAGCAGCCAAGGGACAGGGTTGAATGTAAAACTGTTTTTT
CDR3aa: CASSQGTGLNVKLFF

j_gene: TRBJ1-6
d_gene: TRBD1
abundance: NA
v_gene: TRBV10-3
CDR3nt: TGTGCCATCAGCCCGGGACAGAACTATAATTCACCCCTCCACTTT
CDR3aa: CAISPGQNYNSPLHF

j_gene: TRBJ1-2
d_gene: NA
abundance: NA
v_gene: TRBV29-1
CDR3nt: TGCAGCGTTCCCGACGGGACTAACTATGGCTACACCTTC
CDR3aa: CSVPDGTNYGYTF

j_gene: TRBJ2-5
d_gene: NA
abundance: NA
v_gene: TRBV5-4
CDR3nt: TGTGCCAGCAGCTTCCTAGACAGGAAAGAGACCCAGTACTTC
CDR3aa: CASSFLDRKETQYF

j_gene: TRBJ2-5
d_gene: NA
abundance: few
v_gene: TRBV5-1
CDR3nt: TGCGCCAGCAGCTGGGGTGGAGGGGGCGAAGAGCAGTACTTC
CDR3aa: CASSWGGGGEEQYF

j_gene: TRBJ2-7
d_gene: NA
abundance: once
v_gene: TRBV7-9
CDR3nt: TGTGCCAGCAGTCAATCCTCCGGGTTACGGCAGTACTTC
CDR3aa: CASSQSSGLRQYF

j_gene: TRBJ1-2
d_gene: NA
abundance: NA
v_gene: TRBV27
CDR3nt: TGTGCCAGCACCTCGGGAGGGAAAGGCTACACCTTC
CDR3aa: CASTSGGKGYTF

j_gene: TRBJ2-5
d_gene: NA
abundance: NA
v_gene: TRBV6-5
CDR3nt: TGTGCCAGCAGTCCAGGGGCCGAAGAGACCCAGTACTTC
CDR3aa: CASSPGAEETQYF

j_gene: TRBJ1-2
d_gene: NA
abundance: few
v_gene: TRBV5-6
CDR3nt: TGTGCCAGCACCGTCACCGGCAGGGAGGAGTATGGCTACACCTTC
CDR3aa: CASTVTGREEYGYTF

j_gene: TRBJ1-6
d_gene: NA
abundance: NA
v_gene: TRBV6-5
CDR3nt: TGTGCCAGCACCCCAAGGGGGGGTCGATCACCCCTCCACTTT
CDR3aa: CASTPRGGRSPLHF

j_gene: TRBJ1-5
d_gene: NA
abundance: NA
v_gene: TRBV7-2
CDR3nt: TGTGCCAGCAGCTTAGCGGGCATCAGCAATCAGCCCCAGCATTTT
CDR3aa: CASSLAGISNQPQHF

j_gene: TRBJ1-2
d_gene: TRBD1
abundance: NA
v_gene: TRBV6-5
CDR3nt: TGTGCCAGCAGAACGGGACAGCACTATGGCTACACCTTC
CDR3aa: CASRTGQHYGYTF

j_gene: TRBJ1-2
d_gene: TRBD1
abundance: NA
v_gene: TRBV19
CDR3nt: TGTGCCAGTAGAACGTTCGACAGGGCGATAGATCTTAACTATGGCTACACCTTC
CDR3aa: CASRTFDRAIDLNYGYTF

j_gene: TRBJ2-1
d_gene: TRBD1
abundance: NA
v_gene: TRBV9
CDR3nt: TGTGCCAGCAGCGTAGGTGGGCAGGGGGCTTATGATGAGCAGTTCTTC
CDR3aa: CASSVGGQGAYDEQFF

j_gene: TRBJ2-3
d_gene: NA
abundance: NA
v_gene: TRBV5-8
CDR3nt: TGTGCCAGCAGCCAAAGGAGGACAGATCAAGATACGCAGTATTTT
CDR3aa: CASSQRRTDQDTQYF

j_gene: TRBJ1-2
d_gene: NA
abundance: few
v_gene: TRBV5-6
CDR3nt: TGTGCCAGCAGCCGGGGGAGAGGGGATGGCTACACCTTC
CDR3aa: CASSRGRGDGYTF

j_gene: TRBJ2-7
d_gene: TRBD1
abundance: NA
v_gene: TRBV6-5
CDR3nt: TGTGCCAGCAGTCTCCGGGACAGGGGACCGTACGAGCAGTACTTC
CDR3aa: CASSLRDRGPYEQYF

j_gene: TRBJ1-1
d_gene: NA
abundance: NA
v_gene: TRBV2
CDR3nt: TGTGCCAGCAGTTTACTTCAGGGTAGCACTGAAGCTTTCTTT
CDR3aa: CASSLLQGSTEAFF

j_gene: TRBJ2-5
d_gene: NA
abundance: NA
v_gene: TRBV20-1
CDR3nt: TGCAGTGCAGGGGAAGAGACCCAGTACTTC
CDR3aa: CSAGEETQYF

j_gene: TRBJ1-3
d_gene: NA
abundance: NA
v_gene: TRBV19
CDR3nt: TGTGCCAACCTTACAGGGAAGGGCTCTGGAAACACCATATATTTT
CDR3aa: CANLTGKGSGNTIYF

j_gene: TRBJ2-5
d_gene: NA
abundance: NA
v_gene: TRBV9
CDR3nt: TGTGCCAGCAGCTGGGGCCAGCAAGAGACCCAGTACTTC
CDR3aa: CASSWGQQETQYF

j_gene: TRBJ2-4
d_gene: NA
abundance: NA
v_gene: TRBV6-5
CDR3nt: TGTGCCAGCAGTTACTCGAATCCGGGTAACATTCAGTACTTC
CDR3aa: CASSYSNPGNIQYF

j_gene: TRBJ2-3
d_gene: TRBD1
abundance: few
v_gene: TRBV29-1
CDR3nt: TGCAGCGTTGGCAGGGGGCGTGCAGATACGCAGTATTTT
CDR3aa: CSVGRGRADTQYF